This TCR beta chain was observed in a study of OX40 agonist ivuxolimab in advanced cancers. Measured with immunoSEQ multiplex PCR; TCRdb has only the in-frame clones, and not every one. The repertoire holds fewer than 100,000 clones, with more than 70% as singletons. The V gene end was trimmed by 4 bases and the J gene end by 10 bases; junction bases not matched to a gene: 7. CDR1 SGHTA and CDR2 FQGTGA come from the germline V gene. CDR3 size: 14 residues. The source of this sequence is an adult with an advanced solid tumor such as melanoma, head and neck, liver or kidney cancer. The chain carries TRBV7-3 and TRBJ2-5, with 12 bases matching TRBD2. The sample was CD4+ or CD8+ T cells sorted from blood, taken in a trial of the OX40 agonist ivuxolimab. The CDR3 bases are TGTGCCAGCAGCTCGACTAGCGGGAGCCCGGACCAGTACTTC. This gives the protein CASSSTSGSPDQYF. Complete variable domain (other parts from reference TRBV7-3 and TRBJ2-5): GAGVSQTPSNKVTEKGKYVELRCDPISGHTALYWYRQSLGQGPEFLIYFQGTGAADDSGLPNDRFFAVRPEGSVSTLKIQRTERGDSAVYLCASSSTSGSPDQYFGPGTRLLVL.